Listed here are 12 T cell receptor beta chains from one sample, sequenced in a study of blood T cell repertoires in COVID-19. The method was immunoSEQ multiplex PCR; TCRdb's version includes in-frame clones alone and lacks a portion of them. The top ten hold about 7.2% of the sample, which has approximately 200,000 clones, about 84% seen once. Source material: PBMCs or T cells enriched from blood (not recorded which). Source of these receptors: a woman aged 35 to 49 with acute COVID-19.

This chain uses TRBV10-3 with TRBJ2-3; 8 bases are shared with TRBD2. CDR3 size: 16 residues. J gave up 5 bases and V 4 bases, and 11 bases lay outside the gene matches. Germline-derived CDR1 and CDR2 are ENHRY and SYGVKD. DNA of the CDR3: TGTGCCATCAGTGCCCCCGGGGGGGCCAGGGGAGATACGCAGTATTTT. Protein sequence: CAISAPGGARGDTQYF.

For this clone: Germline is not matched at one junction end, which may reflect a read error. The chain carries TRBV9 and TRBJ2-2; D is possibly TRBD2 (6 bases). The CDR3 extends over 14 amino acids. CDR1 is SGDLS and CDR2 is YYNGEE in the germline V gene. CDR3 in amino acids: CASSLRLDTEELFF. The CDR3 DNA is TGTGCCAGCAGCTTAAGACTAGATACCGAGGAGCTGTTTTTT.

This clone was detected only a few times. The rearrangement uses TRBV6-5 and TRBJ1-3, with 8 bases fitting TRBD1. V trimming: 2 bases; J trimming: 4 bases; junction bases outside the gene matches: 7. The germline gives CDR1 MNHEY, CDR2 SVGAGI. This CDR3 spans 16 amino acids. CDR3 residues: CASSYVGGQGGNTIYF. In DNA form, the CDR3 reads TGTGCCAGCAGTTACGTAGGAGGACAGGGCGGAAACACCATATATTTT.

This clone came up once. The rearrangement joins TRBV9 to TRBJ1-1; the match to TRBD1 covers 8 bases. CDR1 and CDR2 from the germline V gene are SGDLS and YYNGEE. The CDR3 is 15 amino acids. V gave up 3 bases and J gave up 2 bases; unmatched junction bases: 6. The chain's CDR3 is CASSAPDRANTEAFF. The CDR3 bases are TGTGCCAGCAGCGCGCCGGACAGGGCTAACACTGAAGCTTTCTTT.

This sequence joins TRBV5-4 and TRBJ2-5; 8 positions match TRBD2. The CDR3 length is 17 residues. V lost 4 bases, J lost 5 bases, and 16 bases stayed unmatched. Germline V CDR1 and CDR2: SGHNT, YYREEE (reference sequence). CDR3 loop: CASSPSGGVVSTETQYF. The DNA for the CDR3 is TGTGCCAGCAGCCCTTCCGGGGGGGTGGTGTCTACGGAGACCCAGTACTTC.

V usage is TRBV19 and J usage is TRBJ1-5; 7 nucleotides agree with TRBD1. The CDR3 has 14 residues. Losses at the gene ends were 3 bases for V and 2 bases for J; bases not matched to a gene: 1. Germline values: CDR1 LNHDA, CDR2 SQIVND (reference sequence). The DNA for the CDR3 is TGTGCCAGTAGTATCACAGGGGGCAATCAGCCCCAGCATTTT. Translating gives CASSITGGNQPQHF.

This clone was seen only once. The CDR3 reads CAWSGVSEGQPQHF. CDR3 DNA sequence: TGTGCCTGGAGTGGGGTCTCGGAGGGTCAGCCCCAGCATTTT. The V call is TRBV30, the J call TRBJ1-5, with no clear D. Germline loops: CDR1 GTSNPN, CDR2 SVGIG (reference sequence). Trimming cost V 1 base and J 6 bases, with 13 bases left between them. The CDR3 is made up of 14 amino acids.

This chain joins TRBV5-1 and TRBJ1-5, with D perhaps TRBD1 (5 bases). This CDR3 comprises 15 residues. V gave up 0 bases and J gave up 2 bases, with 9 bases separating them. Germline CDR1 and CDR2: SGHRS and YFSETQ. CDR3 coding DNA: TGCGCCAGCAGCTTGGCTTCAGGGCGCAATCAGCCCCAGCATTTT. This encodes CASSLASGRNQPQHF.

CDR3 bases: TGTGCCATCAGTGAGGCAGGGGGGTTTGAAAAACTGTTTTTT. It codes for CAISEAGGFEKLFF. The chain carries TRBV10-3 and TRBJ1-4, with TRBD1 matching over 7 bases. Germline CDR1 ENHRY, CDR2 SYGVKD. V was pared by 2 bases and J by 7 bases, with 4 bases of the junction left unmatched. The CDR3 consists of 14 residues.

The V and J genes are TRBV5-1 and TRBJ2-3, with 10 bases that match TRBD2. After removal of 2 bases from V and 0 bases from J, the junction contained 3 bases not matched to a gene. The CDR3 runs 16 residues. Germline-derived CDR1 and CDR2 are SGHRS and YFSETQ. CDR3 protein: CASSLTSGTSTDTQYF. The CDR3 DNA reads TGCGCCAGCAGCTTAACTAGCGGGACTAGCACAGATACGCAGTATTTT.

The rearrangement joins TRBV12-5 to TRBJ1-1; TRBD1 might be the D (6 bases). This CDR3 spans 15 amino acids. Germline-derived CDR1 and CDR2 are LGHNT and FRNRAP. V dropped 7 bases and J dropped 1 base, with 16 bases sitting between them. The CDR3 nucleotides read TGTGCTAGTGCTCTATCTGAAGGGGGGAACACTGAAGCTTTCTTT. Residues: CASALSEGGNTEAFF.

The chain carries TRBV29-1 and TRBJ2-1; 11 positions agree with TRBD2. J was trimmed by 10 bases and V by 4 bases; bases with no gene match: 0. This CDR3 spans 11 amino acids. Germline loops: CDR1 SQVTM, CDR2 ANQGSEA. The CDR3 loop reads CSVGLAGEQFF. The CDR3 region has the DNA TGCAGCGTTGGACTAGCGGGAGAGCAGTTCTTC.